A selection of T cell receptor beta chains follows, all from one sample in a study of CD8 T cells in Susac syndrome. TCRdb itself ran the immunoSEQ multiplex PCR reads through MiXCR, one entry per CDR3 protein. The repertoire holds tens of thousands of distinct CDR3 sequences, with 94% as singletons. The source material was CD8+ T cells from PBMCs. These receptors were collected from a human donor in good health. Both conserved end residues are part of each CDR3. D genes are given only for firm matches. Clone size is stated in some rows and not others, as once, few, many or a class when expanded.

TRBV27	TRBJ1-1	NA	NA	CASSFQGQEAFF	TGTGCCAGCAGTTTTCAAGGTCAGGAAGCTTTCTTT
TRBV7-9	TRBJ1-2	NA	NA	CASRPTTSLSPGYTF	TGTGCCAGCAGACCCACCACCTCTTTGAGCCCTGGCTACACCTTC
TRBV6-5	TRBJ1-2	NA	NA	CASTTGSAGYTF	TGTGCCAGTACTACAGGGTCGGCGGGCTACACCTTC
TRBV7-2	TRBJ1-5	NA	NA	CASSLASTVPQHF	TGTGCCAGCAGCTTAGCGTCGACAGTGCCCCAGCATTTT
TRBV27	TRBJ1-1	NA	once	CASAQGSTKAFF	TGTGCCAGCGCACAGGGAAGCACCAAAGCTTTCTTT
TRBV3-1	TRBJ2-7	NA	NA	CASSQVLIETGSYEQYF	TGTGCCAGCAGCCAAGTTTTGATTGAGACAGGTTCCTACGAGCAGTACTTC
TRBV5-4	TRBJ2-1	NA	NA	CASSLVGQEQFF	TGTGCCAGCAGCTTGGTAGGGCAAGAGCAGTTCTTC
TRBV11-2	TRBJ2-1	TRBD1	NA	CASSTVRDREFF	TGTGCCAGCAGCACGGTCCGGGACAGAGAGTTCTTC
TRBV19	TRBJ1-1	TRBD1	NA	CASMLTGGNTEAFF	TGTGCCAGTATGCTGACAGGGGGTAACACTGAAGCTTTCTTT
TRBV4-1	TRBJ1-1	NA	NA	CASSQNLGQSEAFF	TGCGCCAGCAGCCAAAACCTAGGACAGAGTGAAGCTTTCTTT
TRBV20-1	TRBJ2-7	NA	NA	CSAGGRYSYEQYF	TGCAGTGCTGGGGGACGATACTCCTACGAGCAGTACTTC
TRBV27	TRBJ1-1	NA	once	CASRGHVEAFF	TGTGCCAGCAGGGGACACGTTGAAGCTTTCTTT
TRBV20-1	TRBJ2-3	NA	NA	CSARAGQAQDTQYF	TGCAGTGCTAGAGCGGGGCAGGCACAGGATACGCAGTATTTT
TRBV6-2/TRBV6-3	TRBJ1-1	NA	NA	CASSYPGGQNTEAFF	TGTGCCAGCAGCTACCCGGGGGGACAGAACACTGAAGCTTTCTTT
TRBV3-1	TRBJ1-2	NA	NA	CASSPGVGYTF	TGTGCCAGCAGCCCGGGGGTTGGCTACACCTTC
TRBV2	TRBJ1-1	NA	NA	CASSEAPRSKAFF	TGTGCCAGCAGTGAAGCGCCCCGAAGTAAGGCTTTCTTT
TRBV6-2/TRBV6-3	TRBJ2-7	NA	NA	CASSYPTDSSYEQYF	TGTGCCAGCAGTTACCCGACCGACAGCTCCTACGAGCAGTACTTC
TRBV29-1	TRBJ1-6	NA	NA	CSVEEQGSLHF	TGCAGCGTTGAAGAACAGGGATCCCTCCACTTT
TRBV20-1	TRBJ1-2	NA	NA	CSASYLRDGYTF	TGCAGTGCTAGCTACCTCAGAGATGGCTACACCTTC
TRBV7-9	TRBJ1-3	NA	once	CASSLDTIYF	TGTGCCAGCAGCTTGGACACCATATATTTT
TRBV4-1	TRBJ2-2	TRBD1	few	CASSRDRDTGELFF	TGCGCCAGCAGCCGAGACAGGGACACCGGGGAGCTGTTTTTT
TRBV6-2/TRBV6-3	TRBJ2-5	NA	NA	CASSPLTSPGETQYF	TGTGCCAGCAGCCCACTGACATCTCCCGGGGAGACCCAGTACTTC
TRBV10-3	TRBJ2-5	TRBD2	NA	CAIGPGLAGYQETQYF	TGTGCCATCGGACCGGGGCTAGCGGGTTACCAAGAGACCCAGTACTTC
TRBV9	TRBJ2-7	NA	NA	CASSVGTTLGVEQYF	TGTGCCAGCAGCGTCGGGACAACTCTGGGCGTCGAGCAGTACTTC
TRBV3-1	TRBJ2-7	NA	NA	CASSFTRSYEQYF	TGTGCCAGCAGCTTTACCCGCTCCTACGAGCAGTACTTC
TRBV9	TRBJ2-5	TRBD2	NA	CASSVDLAGFETQYF	TGTGCCAGCAGCGTAGATTTAGCGGGTTTTGAGACCCAGTACTTC
TRBV27	TRBJ2-3	NA	NA	CASSARPLGTQYF	TGTGCCAGCAGTGCCCGACCCCTCGGTACGCAGTATTTT
TRBV9	TRBJ2-1	TRBD2	NA	CASSVTGLANSGSYNEQFF	TGTGCCAGCAGCGTCACGGGACTAGCAAACTCGGGATCCTACAATGAGCAGTTCTTC
TRBV27	TRBJ2-7	NA	NA	CASSFFAGPYEQYF	TGTGCCAGCAGTTTTTTTGCGGGGCCATACGAGCAGTACTTC
TRBV12-3/TRBV12-4	TRBJ2-3	TRBD2	NA	CASSFPAGGLWGQYF	TGTGCCAGCAGTTTCCCTGCGGGGGGCCTATGGGGGCAGTATTTT
TRBV9	TRBJ2-1	TRBD2	NA	CASSVGPSGSSYNEQFF	TGTGCCAGCAGCGTAGGTCCTAGCGGGAGCTCCTACAATGAGCAGTTCTTC
TRBV7-9	TRBJ1-2	NA	NA	CASSLRPDINGYTF	TGTGCCAGCAGCCTCAGGCCAGATATAAATGGCTACACCTTC
TRBV15	TRBJ2-1	NA	NA	CATSRDPASGYNEQFF	TGTGCCACCAGCAGAGATCCAGCGTCTGGCTACAATGAGCAGTTCTTC
TRBV12-3/TRBV12-4	TRBJ1-5	TRBD1	NA	CASRRTGGVDQPQHF	TGTGCCAGCAGACGGACAGGGGGAGTAGATCAGCCCCAGCATTTT
TRBV6-6	TRBJ2-3	NA	NA	CAISSVLRVETDTQYF	TGTGCCATCAGCTCCGTCCTGCGGGTGGAGACAGATACGCAGTATTTT
TRBV6-1	TRBJ1-1	NA	NA	CASSEQGTVEAFF	TGTGCCAGCAGTGAACAGGGTACGGTTGAAGCTTTCTTT
TRBV4-3	TRBJ2-7	TRBD2	NA	CASSQGLAGAYEQYF	TGCGCCAGCAGCCAGGGACTAGCGGGGGCCTACGAGCAGTACTTC
TRBV4-3	TRBJ1-2	NA	NA	CASSQDWNGYTF	TGCGCCAGCAGCCAAGATTGGAATGGCTACACCTTC
TRBV4-3	TRBJ2-1	NA	NA	CASSQEGNSYNEQFF	TGCGCCAGCAGCCAAGAAGGTAACTCCTACAATGAGCAGTTCTTC
TRBV14	TRBJ1-6	TRBD1	once	CASRPGQGAHNSPLHF	TGTGCCAGCAGACCGGGACAGGGGGCGCATAATTCACCCCTCCACTTT
TRBV7-9	TRBJ1-5	NA	NA	CASSLVAAQVFGQPQHF	TGTGCCAGCAGCTTAGTGGCCGCACAGGTTTTTGGTCAGCCCCAGCATTTT
TRBV3-1	TRBJ2-1	NA	NA	CASSLRAAGYNEQFF	TGTGCCAGCAGCCTCAGGGCTGCTGGCTACAATGAGCAGTTCTTC
TRBV9	TRBJ1-1	NA	NA	CASSLGFATEAFF	TGTGCCAGCAGCCTAGGATTCGCCACTGAAGCTTTCTTT
TRBV5-6	TRBJ1-2	NA	NA	CASSTSPGARGYTF	TGTGCCAGCAGCACGTCTCCGGGGGCGCGAGGCTACACCTTC
TRBV20-1	TRBJ2-1	TRBD1	NA	CSARAPGQGWNEQFF	TGCAGTGCTAGAGCCCCGGGACAGGGGTGGAATGAGCAGTTCTTC
TRBV5-1	TRBJ2-7	TRBD1	NA	CASSLAGTGGVEQYF	TGCGCCAGCAGCTTAGCCGGGACAGGGGGCGTGGAGCAGTACTTC
TRBV7-9	TRBJ2-7	NA	NA	CASSLGFGEDEQYF	TGTGCCAGCAGCTTAGGGTTCGGGGAGGACGAGCAGTACTTC
TRBV20-1	TRBJ2-3	TRBD1	once	CSARELGQILTDTQYF	TGCAGTGCTAGGGAGTTGGGACAGATCCTCACAGATACGCAGTATTTT
TRBV6-6	TRBJ2-7	TRBD1	once	CASSYSGTGLYEQYF	TGTGCCAGCAGTTACTCGGGGACAGGGCTCTACGAGCAGTACTTC
TRBV9	TRBJ2-1	TRBD2	NA	CASSVSGGRWIYNEQFF	TGTGCCAGCAGCGTATCGGGAGGCCGCTGGATTTACAATGAGCAGTTCTTC
TRBV28	TRBJ2-3	TRBD1	NA	CASSRTGADTQYF	TGTGCCAGCAGCAGGACAGGGGCAGATACGCAGTATTTT
TRBV5-1	TRBJ2-1	TRBD2	once	CASSFGGGPNEQFF	TGCGCCAGCAGCTTCGGGGGAGGGCCCAATGAGCAGTTCTTC
TRBV6-5	TRBJ2-1	NA	NA	CASFRTLSSYNEQFF	TGTGCCAGCTTTCGGACTCTGAGCTCCTACAATGAGCAGTTCTTC
TRBV4-1	TRBJ1-1	NA	NA	CASSQEPGSNTEAFF	TGCGCCAGCAGCCAAGAGCCGGGATCGAACACTGAAGCTTTCTTT
TRBV9	TRBJ2-3	NA	few	CASRERDSDTQYF	TGTGCCAGCAGGGAGAGGGACTCAGATACGCAGTATTTT
TRBV6-5	TRBJ2-3	TRBD1	NA	CASSYSGQGSDTQYF	TGTGCCAGCAGTTACTCGGGACAGGGTAGCGATACGCAGTATTTT